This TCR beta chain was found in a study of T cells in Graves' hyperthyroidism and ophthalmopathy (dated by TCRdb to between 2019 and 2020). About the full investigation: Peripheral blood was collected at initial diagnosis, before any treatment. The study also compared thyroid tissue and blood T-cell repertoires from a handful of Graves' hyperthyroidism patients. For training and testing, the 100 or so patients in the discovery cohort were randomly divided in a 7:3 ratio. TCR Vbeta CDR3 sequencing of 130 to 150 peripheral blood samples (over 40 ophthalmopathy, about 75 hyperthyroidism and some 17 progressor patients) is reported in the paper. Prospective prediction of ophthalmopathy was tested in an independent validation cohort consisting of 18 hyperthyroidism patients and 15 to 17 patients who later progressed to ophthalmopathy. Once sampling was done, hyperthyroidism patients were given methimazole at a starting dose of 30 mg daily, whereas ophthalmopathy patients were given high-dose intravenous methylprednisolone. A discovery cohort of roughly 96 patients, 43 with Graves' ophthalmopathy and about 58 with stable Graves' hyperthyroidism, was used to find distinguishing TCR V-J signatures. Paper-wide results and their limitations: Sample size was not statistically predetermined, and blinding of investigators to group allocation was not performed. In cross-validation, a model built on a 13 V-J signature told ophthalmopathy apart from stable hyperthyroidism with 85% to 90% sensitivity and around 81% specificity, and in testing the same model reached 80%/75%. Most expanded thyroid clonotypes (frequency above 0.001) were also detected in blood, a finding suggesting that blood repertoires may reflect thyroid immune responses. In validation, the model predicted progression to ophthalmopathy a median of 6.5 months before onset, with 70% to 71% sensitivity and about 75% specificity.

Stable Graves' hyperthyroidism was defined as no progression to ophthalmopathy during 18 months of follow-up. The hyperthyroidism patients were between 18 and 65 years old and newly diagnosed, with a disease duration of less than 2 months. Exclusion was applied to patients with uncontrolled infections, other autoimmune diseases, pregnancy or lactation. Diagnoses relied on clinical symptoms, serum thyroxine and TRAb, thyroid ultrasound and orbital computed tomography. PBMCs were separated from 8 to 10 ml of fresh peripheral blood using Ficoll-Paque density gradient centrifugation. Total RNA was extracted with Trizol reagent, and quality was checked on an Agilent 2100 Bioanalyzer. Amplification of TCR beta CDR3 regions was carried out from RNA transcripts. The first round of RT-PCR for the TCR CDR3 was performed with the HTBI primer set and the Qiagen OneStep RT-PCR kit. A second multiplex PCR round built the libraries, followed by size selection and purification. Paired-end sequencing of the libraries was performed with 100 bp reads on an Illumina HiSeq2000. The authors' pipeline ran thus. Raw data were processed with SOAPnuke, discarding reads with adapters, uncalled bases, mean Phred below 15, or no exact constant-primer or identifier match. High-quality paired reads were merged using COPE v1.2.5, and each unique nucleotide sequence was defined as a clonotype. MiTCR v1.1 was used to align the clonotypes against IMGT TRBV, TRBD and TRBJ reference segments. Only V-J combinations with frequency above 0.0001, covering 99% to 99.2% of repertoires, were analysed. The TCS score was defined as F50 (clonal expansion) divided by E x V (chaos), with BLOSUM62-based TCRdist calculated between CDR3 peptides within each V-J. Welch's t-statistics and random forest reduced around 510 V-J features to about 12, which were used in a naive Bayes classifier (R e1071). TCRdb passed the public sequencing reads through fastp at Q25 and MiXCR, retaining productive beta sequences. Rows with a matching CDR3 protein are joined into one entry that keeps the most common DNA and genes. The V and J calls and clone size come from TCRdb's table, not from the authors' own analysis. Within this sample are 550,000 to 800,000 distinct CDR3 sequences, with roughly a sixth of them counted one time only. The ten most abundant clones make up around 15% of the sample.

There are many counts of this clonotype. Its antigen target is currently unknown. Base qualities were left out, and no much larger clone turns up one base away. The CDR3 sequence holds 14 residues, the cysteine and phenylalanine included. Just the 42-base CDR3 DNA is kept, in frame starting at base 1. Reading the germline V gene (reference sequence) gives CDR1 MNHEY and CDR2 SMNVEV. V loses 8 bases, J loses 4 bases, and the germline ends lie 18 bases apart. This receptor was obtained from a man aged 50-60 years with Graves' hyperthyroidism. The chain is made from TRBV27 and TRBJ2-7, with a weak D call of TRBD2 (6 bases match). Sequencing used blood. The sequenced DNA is TGTGCCAGCTGGGGGGAGTTTCGGCGTTACGAGCAGTACTTC. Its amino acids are CASWGEFRRYEQYF.